The present entry profiles one T cell receptor beta chain with its context. V dropped 5 bases and J dropped 3; count of bases not matched to a gene: 9. There are 16 residues in the CDR3. Germline-derived CDR1 and CDR2 are LNHDA and SQIVND (reference sequence). These data originate in a study of cytomegalovirus exposure and HLA in healthy donors. PCR used 60 Vbeta primers and 13 Jbeta primers. Sequenced by immunoSEQ multiplex PCR; TCRdb stores in-frame clones only, minus some. The sample includes roughly 100,000 clones, around four fifths seen only once; the top ten take under 2%. This rearrangement joins TRBV19 to TRBJ2-3; 9 nucleotides agree with TRBD1. This receptor was taken from a man over 45 in good health and CMV-seronegative. Material: PBMCs. For the CDR3, the DNA is TGTGCCAGTAGTGTCCCCAACAGGGGGCATACAGATACGCAGTATTTT. This encodes CASSVPNRGHTDTQYF. Drawing the rest from reference TRBV19 and TRBJ2-3, the complete variable domain is DGGITQSPKYLFRKEGQNVTLSCEQNLNHDAMYWYRQDPGQGLRLIYYSQIVNDFQKGDIAEGYSVSREKKESFPLTVTSAQKNPTAFYLCASSVPNRGHTDTQYFGPGTRLTVL.